The 21 T cell receptor beta chains below come from one sample, sequenced in a study of shared clonotypes between healthy human individuals. Some clones are missing from TCRdb's copy, which holds only in-frame ones; the method was immunoSEQ multiplex PCR. The sample yields hundreds of thousands of clones, about 95% seen once. Naive CD8 cells, CD45RO-negative and positively selected for CCR7, excluded terminally differentiated effector memory CD45RA+ cells. The specimen was naive CD8+ T cells sorted from blood. The receptors originated from a woman in her twenties or thirties in good health.

The chain has TRBV13 and TRBJ1-5; the match to TRBD1 covers 9 bases. The germline V gene encodes CDR1 PRHDT and CDR2 FYEKMQ (reference sequence). Trimming at V came to 0 bases and at J to 4 bases, leaving 4 bases not matched to a gene. The CDR3 totals 16 residues. CDR3 DNA sequence: TGTGCCAGCAGCTTAGGGATCGGGACAGGGAATCAGCCCCAGCATTTT. Its translation: CASSLGIGTGNQPQHF. Drawing the rest from reference TRBV13 and TRBJ1-5, the complete variable domain is AAGVIQSPRHLIKEKRETATLKCYPIPRHDTVYWYQQGPGQDPQFLISFYEKMQSDKGSIPDRFSAQQFSDYHSELNMSSLELGDSALYFCASSLGIGTGNQPQHFGDGTRLSIL.

Regarding this clone: Since a much larger clone is just one base distant, this may be a read error. V gene TRBV28 combines with J gene TRBJ2-7; 11 bases align to TRBD1. J lost 3 bases, V lost 6 bases, and 4 bases had no gene match. CDR1 is MDHEN and CDR2 is SYDVKM in the germline V gene. This CDR3 is 14 amino acids long. The CDR3 region is CASSVGTGGYEQYF. The CDR3 DNA is TGTGCCAGCAGCGTCGGGACAGGGGGCTACGAGCAGTACTTC.

The chain recombines TRBV10-2 with TRBJ2-7; 7 bases line up with TRBD1. The junction had 15 bases not matched to a gene; V was cut back by 6 bases and J by 7 bases. Germline CDR1 reads WSHSY; CDR2 reads SAAADI. The CDR3 sequence is 15 residues long. CDR3 loop: CASSPHGQVTGEQYF. CDR3 coding DNA: TGCGCCAGCAGCCCCCATGGACAGGTAACGGGGGAGCAGTACTTC.

This clone was counted once. The V call is TRBV4-1, the J call TRBJ2-1; a possible D gene is TRBD2 (6 bases). The germline V gene encodes CDR1 MGHRA and CDR2 YSYEKL. The CDR3 runs 15 residues. Trimming pared 6 bases from V and 0 bases from J, leaving 12 bases between. The CDR3 protein is CASRAGTGSYNEQFF. The DNA for the CDR3 is TGCGCCAGCAGAGCAGGGACTGGCTCCTACAATGAGCAGTTCTTC.

Regarding this clone: Other DNA sequences in the same sample also yield this CDR3. This chain joins TRBV7-9 and TRBJ2-1; 7 bases line up with TRBD2. The V segment lost 1 base and the J segment 3 bases; nucleotides outside the gene matches: 3. Germline-derived CDR1 and CDR2 are SEHNR and FQNEAQ (reference sequence). The CDR3 totals 15 residues. For the CDR3, the DNA is TGTGCCAGCAGCTTAGGACTAGCAGGCTACAATGAGCAGTTCTTC. It codes for CASSLGLAGYNEQFF.

V usage is TRBV5-1 and J usage is TRBJ1-2; D is undetermined. There are 16 residues in the CDR3. Germline loops: CDR1 SGHRS, CDR2 YFSETQ. Trimming removed 4 bases from V and 5 bases from J, with 21 bases in between. The CDR3 bases are TGCGCCAGCAGCCCCTACGCCCGTTCCGAACGATATGGCTACACCTTC. Translated, it gives CASSPYARSERYGYTF.

This chain uses TRBV7-9 with TRBJ2-1; no firm D call. V was shortened by 1 base and J by 10 bases, with 11 bases between the two germline ends. This CDR3 region has 13 residues. Germline values: CDR1 SEHNR, CDR2 FQNEAQ (reference sequence). Written as DNA, the CDR3 is TGTGCCAGCAGCTTAGGGTCTGGGGTCGAGCAGTTCTTC. It translates to CASSLGSGVEQFF. The complete variable domain, with remaining parts taken from reference TRBV7-9 and TRBJ2-1, reads DTGVSQNPRHKITKRGQNVTFRCDPISEHNRLYWYRQTLGQGPEFLTYFQNEAQLEKSRLLSDRFSAERPKGSFSTLEIQRTEQGDSAMYLCASSLGSGVEQFFGPGTRLTVL.

This clone has only one observation. The gene calls are TRBV19 and TRBJ2-5; D call uncertain. The J call may be in error: the DNA end matches TRBJ2-7 better. There are 14 residues in the CDR3. CDR1 is LNHDA and CDR2 is SQIVND in the germline V gene (reference sequence). DNA of the CDR3: TGTGCCAGTAGTATAGTCCCCTGGGTATACGAGCAGTACTTC. It is translated as CASSIVPWVYEQYF.

This chain uses TRBV6-5 with TRBJ1-1; D not resolved. There are 14 residues in the CDR3. Germline V gene sequence: CDR1 MNHEY, CDR2 SVGAGI. Trimming pared 1 base from V and 6 bases from J, leaving 12 bases between. The CDR3 region has the DNA TGTGCCAGCAGTTACTTTTCGGCAGGAGCTGAAGCTTTCTTT. The encoded protein is CASSYFSAGAEAFF.

The chain combines TRBV28 with TRBJ1-5, with D tentatively TRBD1 (5 bases). The CDR3 loop spans 17 amino acids. Trimming took 5 bases from V and 4 from J, leaving 21 bases between them. Germline loops: CDR1 MDHEN, CDR2 SYDVKM. As DNA, the CDR3 is TGTGCCAGCAGTCAAATCCCGAACTCCGGGGCAAATCAGCCCCAGCATTTT. Its protein is CASSQIPNSGANQPQHF.

The V call is TRBV28, the J call TRBJ1-1, with TRBD1 matching 7 bases. V dropped 10 bases and J dropped 2; count of bases not matched to a gene: 13. CDR3 length: 15 amino acids. Germline loops: CDR1 MDHEN, CDR2 SYDVKM. CDR3 nucleotides: TGTGCCATAAAGGGAGGGGACAGCTACAACACTGAAGCTTTCTTT. This translates into CAIKGGDSYNTEAFF.

The V gene is TRBV28, the J gene TRBJ2-2, with 14 bases identical to TRBD2. This CDR3 has 18 residues. Germline lookup yields CDR1 MDHEN and CDR2 SYDVKM. The ends lost 3 bases at V and 4 bases at J; junction bases unmatched: 7. The DNA for the CDR3 is TGTGCCAGCAGTTTGCACGGCGGACTAGCGGGAGGCACCGGGGAGCTGTTTTTT. It translates to CASSLHGGLAGGTGELFF.

The V call is TRBV4-2, the J call TRBJ2-1; possible D gene TRBD2, 5 bases. Germline V CDR1 and CDR2: LGHNA, YNFKEQ. V gave up 0 bases and J gave up 5 bases, with 8 bases separating them. This CDR3 comprises 14 residues. The CDR3 is CASSQDHGDNEQFF. As DNA, the CDR3 is TGTGCCAGCAGCCAAGATCACGGGGACAATGAGCAGTTCTTC.

The chain has TRBV28 and TRBJ2-3; 7 bases are shared with TRBD1. CDR3 length equals 14 residues. V shed 5 bases and J 9 bases; nucleotides not matched to a gene: 11. From germline, CDR1 is MDHEN and CDR2 SYDVKM. CDR3: CASSPGQARGTQYF. CDR3 sequence (DNA): TGTGCCAGCAGTCCTGGACAGGCCAGAGGAACGCAGTATTTT.

This chain links TRBV28 with TRBJ2-7; 12 bases match TRBD2. The CDR3 extends over 15 amino acids. The V segment lost 4 bases and the J segment 4 bases; nucleotides outside the gene matches: 5. The germline gives CDR1 MDHEN, CDR2 SYDVKM. The DNA for the CDR3 is TGTGCCAGCAGTTCGACTAGCGGGAGTCTTTACGAGCAGTACTTC. Translation gives CASSSTSGSLYEQYF. The entire variable domain, with the rest obtained from reference TRBV28 and TRBJ2-7, is as follows: DVKVTQSSRYLVKRTGEKVFLECVQDMDHENMFWYRQDPGLGLRLIYFSYDVKMKEKGDIPEGYSVSREKKERFSLILESASTNQTSMYLCASSSTSGSLYEQYFGPGTRLTVT.

The genes are TRBV7-2 and TRBJ1-2; D is unresolved. Germline CDR1 reads SGHTA; CDR2 reads FQGNSA. The CDR3 runs to 15 residues. The V end lost 1 base, the J end lost 6 bases, and 15 bases lay between the germline ends. CDR3 coding DNA: TGTGCCAGCAGCTTAGGTACGACTCCCATCCATGGCTACACCTTC. It codes for CASSLGTTPIHGYTF.

The chain has TRBV28 and TRBJ1-5; 7 bases line up with TRBD1. Germline values: CDR1 MDHEN, CDR2 SYDVKM. V gave up 5 bases and J gave up 3 bases; unmatched junction bases: 7. The CDR3 sequence is 15 residues long. CDR3 residues: CASSPGTVDNQPQHF. For the CDR3, the DNA is TGTGCCAGCAGTCCCGGGACAGTAGACAATCAGCCCCAGCATTTT.

The CDR3, as DNA: TGTGCCAGCAGCTTAGGACGGACCTATGGCTACACCTTC. Residues: CASSLGRTYGYTF. The rearrangement uses TRBV7-9 and TRBJ1-2; D gene unclear. This CDR3 is built from 13 residues. Deletions cut 1 base from V and 4 bases from J, with 7 bases between. CDR1 is SEHNR and CDR2 is FQNEAQ in the germline V gene (reference sequence). Using reference TRBV7-9 and TRBJ1-2 for the parts outside the CDR3, the full variable domain is DTGVSQNPRHKITKRGQNVTFRCDPISEHNRLYWYRQTLGQGPEFLTYFQNEAQLEKSRLLSDRFSAERPKGSFSTLEIQRTEQGDSAMYLCASSLGRTYGYTFGSGTRLTVV.

The chain has TRBV7-2 and TRBJ2-7; the match to TRBD2 covers 11 bases. The CDR3 sequence is 14 residues long. V shed 2 bases and J 3 bases; nucleotides not matched to a gene: 0. CDR1 SGHTA and CDR2 FQGNSA come from the germline V gene. DNA of the CDR3: TGTGCCAGCAGCTTAACTAGCGGGGGCTACGAGCAGTACTTC. This gives the protein CASSLTSGGYEQYF. Full variable domain (remainder filled in from reference TRBV7-2 and TRBJ2-7): GAGVSQSPSNKVTEKGKDVELRCDPISGHTALYWYRQSLGQGLEFLIYFQGNSAPDKSGLPSDRFSAERTGGSVSTLTIQRTQQEDSAVYLCASSLTSGGYEQYFGPGTRLTVT.

The V and J genes are TRBV2 and TRBJ2-7; D is possibly TRBD1 or TRBD2 (5 bases each). The germline gives CDR1 SNHLY, CDR2 FYNNEI. V lost 4 bases to trimming and J lost 3 bases, with 13 bases between them. The CDR3 length is 14 residues. This chain's CDR3 is CASSASTEGYEQYF. The CDR3 DNA follows: TGTGCCAGCAGTGCCTCGACAGAGGGCTACGAGCAGTACTTC.

This chain joins TRBV7-9 and TRBJ2-1, with a possible D match to TRBD2 (6 bases). In germline, CDR1 is SEHNR, CDR2 FQNEAQ (reference sequence). V was pared by 4 bases and J by 9 bases, with 10 bases between. This CDR3 is 12 amino acids long. In nucleotides, the CDR3 is TGTGCCAGCAGCTCAACAGCGGGTGAGCAGTTCTTC. This sequence encodes CASSSTAGEQFF.